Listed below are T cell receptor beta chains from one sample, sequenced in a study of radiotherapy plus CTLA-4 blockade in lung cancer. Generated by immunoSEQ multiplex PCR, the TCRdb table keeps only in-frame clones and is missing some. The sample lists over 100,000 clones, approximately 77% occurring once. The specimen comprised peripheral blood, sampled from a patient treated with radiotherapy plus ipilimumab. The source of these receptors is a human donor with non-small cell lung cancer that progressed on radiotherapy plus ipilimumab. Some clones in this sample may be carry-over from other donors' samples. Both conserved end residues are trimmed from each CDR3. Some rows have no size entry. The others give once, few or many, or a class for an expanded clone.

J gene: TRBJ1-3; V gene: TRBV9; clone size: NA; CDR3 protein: ASSDRQAFGNTIY
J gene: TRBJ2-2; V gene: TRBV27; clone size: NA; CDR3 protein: ASSLFGANTGELF
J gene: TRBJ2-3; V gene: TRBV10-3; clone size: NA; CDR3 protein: AISLGLAGGSTDTQY
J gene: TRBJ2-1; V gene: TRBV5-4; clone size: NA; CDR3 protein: ASSFSGGSYNEQF
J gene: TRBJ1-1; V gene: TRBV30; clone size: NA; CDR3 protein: AWSNRGRTEAF
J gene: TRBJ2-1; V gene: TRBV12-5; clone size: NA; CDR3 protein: ASGQDDGEQF
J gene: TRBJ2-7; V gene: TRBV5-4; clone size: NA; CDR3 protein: ASSLLGQGYILYEQY
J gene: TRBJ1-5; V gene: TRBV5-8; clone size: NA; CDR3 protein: ASRRFGGEGKPQH
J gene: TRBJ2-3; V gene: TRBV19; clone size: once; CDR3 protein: ASMMNSPDTQY
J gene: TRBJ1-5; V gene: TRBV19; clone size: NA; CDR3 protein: ASTPGQAFNQPQH
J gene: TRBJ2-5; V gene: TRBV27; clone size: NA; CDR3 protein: ASTGPGTVGETQY
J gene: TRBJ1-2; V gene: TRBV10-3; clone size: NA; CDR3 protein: AISESTGRTYGYT
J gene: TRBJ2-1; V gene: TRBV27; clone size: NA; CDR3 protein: ASSLSFPRAGGWYNEQF
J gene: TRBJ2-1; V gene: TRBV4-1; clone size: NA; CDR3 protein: ASSQDRVDVISSYNEQF
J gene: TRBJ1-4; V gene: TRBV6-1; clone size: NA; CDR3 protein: ASSAMGQGPNEKLF
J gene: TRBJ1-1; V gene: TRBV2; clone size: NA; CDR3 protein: ASSPKWGHTEAF
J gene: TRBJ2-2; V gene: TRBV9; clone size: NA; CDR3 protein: ASSALTGWTGELF
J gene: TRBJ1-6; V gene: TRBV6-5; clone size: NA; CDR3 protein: ASSYLDRVSPLH
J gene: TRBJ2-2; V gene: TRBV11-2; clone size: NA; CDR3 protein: ASILLGGNTGELF
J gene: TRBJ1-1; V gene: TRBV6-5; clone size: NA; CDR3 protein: ASSYGWPGEAF
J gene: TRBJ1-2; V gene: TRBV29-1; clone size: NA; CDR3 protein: SVEIGTGLGYGYT
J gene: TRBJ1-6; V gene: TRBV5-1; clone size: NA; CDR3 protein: ASSQTTGGASPLH
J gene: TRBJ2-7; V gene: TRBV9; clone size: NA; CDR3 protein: ASSVDTDYEQY
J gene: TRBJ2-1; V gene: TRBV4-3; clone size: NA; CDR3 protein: ASSQDQSREGSLNEQF
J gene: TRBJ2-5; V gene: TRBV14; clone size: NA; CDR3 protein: ASSQVWGGETQY
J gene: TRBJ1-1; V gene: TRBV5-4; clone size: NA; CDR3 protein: AIGGEMNTEAF
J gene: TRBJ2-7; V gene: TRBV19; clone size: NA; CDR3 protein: ASSIVKFKEQY
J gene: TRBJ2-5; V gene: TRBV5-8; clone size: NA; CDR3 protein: ASSQSLSGQETQY
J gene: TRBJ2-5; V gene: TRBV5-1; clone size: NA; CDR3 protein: ASSLMGETQY
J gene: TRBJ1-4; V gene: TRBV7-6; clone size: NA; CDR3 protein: ASSVGPTTNEKLF
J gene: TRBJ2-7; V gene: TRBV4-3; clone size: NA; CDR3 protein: ASSRETSRGGYEQY
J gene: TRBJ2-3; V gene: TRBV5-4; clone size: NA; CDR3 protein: ASSPWTSGGRGVTDTQY
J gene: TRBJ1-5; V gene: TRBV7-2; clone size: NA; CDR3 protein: ASSRTGGHQPQH
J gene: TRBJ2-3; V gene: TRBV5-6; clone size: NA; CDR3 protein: ASSYRGYTQY
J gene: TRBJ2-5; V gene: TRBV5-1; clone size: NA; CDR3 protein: ASSLVDSGDQETQY
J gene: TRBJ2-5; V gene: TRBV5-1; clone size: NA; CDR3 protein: ASSLEQGAKETQY
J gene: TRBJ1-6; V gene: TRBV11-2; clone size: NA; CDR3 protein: ASSFSSGGLSPLH
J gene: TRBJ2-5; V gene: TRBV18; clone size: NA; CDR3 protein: ASSPRGPGETQY
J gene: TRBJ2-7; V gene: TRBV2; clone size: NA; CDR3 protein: ASSPLLRGDEQY
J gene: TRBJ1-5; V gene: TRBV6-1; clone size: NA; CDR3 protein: ASSVQGHQPQH
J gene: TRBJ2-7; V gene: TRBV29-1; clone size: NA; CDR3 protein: SVGSKPGQGTYEQY
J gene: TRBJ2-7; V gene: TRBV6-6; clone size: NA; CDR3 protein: ASSSPQYGYEQY
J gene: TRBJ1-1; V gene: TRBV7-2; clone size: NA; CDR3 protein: ASSPGLGLHPF
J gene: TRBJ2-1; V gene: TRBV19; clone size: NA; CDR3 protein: ASSRRSGEQF
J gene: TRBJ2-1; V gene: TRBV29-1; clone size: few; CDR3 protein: SVDKPSGGAKSYNEQF
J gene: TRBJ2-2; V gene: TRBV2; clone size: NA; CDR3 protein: ASSGTGGGELF
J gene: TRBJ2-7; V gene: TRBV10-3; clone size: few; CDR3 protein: AISDQENTLSYEQY
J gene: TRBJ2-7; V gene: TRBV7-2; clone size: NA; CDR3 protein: ASSLARGSYEQY
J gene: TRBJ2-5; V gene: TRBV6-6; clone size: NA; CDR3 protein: ASSYPLAGGQETQY
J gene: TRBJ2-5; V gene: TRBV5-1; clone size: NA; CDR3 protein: ASSDRQGSETQY
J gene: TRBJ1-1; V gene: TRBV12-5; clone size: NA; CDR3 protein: ASGLRIGGITEAF
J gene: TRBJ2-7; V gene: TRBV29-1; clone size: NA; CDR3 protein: SVDDGITYEQY
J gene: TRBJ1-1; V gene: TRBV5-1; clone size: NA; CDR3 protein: ASSQTPGQGGATEAF
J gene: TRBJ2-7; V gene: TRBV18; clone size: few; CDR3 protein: ASSQGLTYEQY
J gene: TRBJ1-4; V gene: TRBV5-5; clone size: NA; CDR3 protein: ASSLGGMSEKLF